These T cell receptor beta chains were read from a single sample in a study of T-cell memory formation after mild COVID-19. One entry per CDR3 protein, called by TCRdb with MiXCR from the 5' RACE reads. The sample gives a few hundred thousand distinct CDR3 sequences, around 27% of which show up once; under 15% is in the top ten. The sequenced sample was PBMCs or a T cell subset sorted from them (not recorded which). These receptors were obtained from an adult woman who had mild COVID-19 (a few samples of this study predate the infection). Cell type and time point are not known. Both conserved end residues are part of each CDR3. The D gene is left open where the match is weak. Where a row states a size, it is once, few, many or the class of an expanded clone; other rows omit it.

>NA|TRBV20-1|few|TRBJ1-2
TGCAGTGCTAGAGATTTACAGGGTCTTGGTGGCTACACCTTC
CSARDLQGLGGYTF
>TRBD2|TRBV7-7|NA|TRBJ2-3
TGTGCTAGCGGGCGAGCGGGAGGGCCCGGGACAGATACGCAGTATTTT
CASGRAGGPGTDTQYF
>NA|TRBV7-9|few|TRBJ2-1
TGTGCCAGCAGTGGATCGTATGAGCAGTTCTTC
CASSGSYEQFF
>TRBD1|TRBV7-9|many|TRBJ1-1
TGTGCCAGCAGCTTAGGGGACAGGGGGCTGCGCACTGAAGCTTTCTTT
CASSLGDRGLRTEAFF
>NA|TRBV27|NA|TRBJ2-7
TGTGCCAGCAGTGCCTATGGGACCTACGAGCAGTACTTC
CASSAYGTYEQYF
>TRBD2|TRBV12-3/TRBV12-4|few|TRBJ2-1
TGTGCCAGCAGTTCCACCCCGGGTAGCGGGAGGGAAGGGTTCTTC
CASSSTPGSGREGFF
>TRBD1|TRBV10-3|few|TRBJ2-1
TGTGCCATCAGCCCGGGACAGGGACTCTATGAGCAGTTCTTC
CAISPGQGLYEQFF
>TRBD2|TRBV4-2|few|TRBJ2-3
TGTGCCAGCAGCCAAGCCACGGGACTAGCGGGGGAAACCAATACGCAGTATTTT
CASSQATGLAGETNTQYF
>TRBD1|TRBV5-4|once|TRBJ2-1
TGTGCCAGCAGCTTCAGTACAGGGGGAGATAATGAGCAGTTCTTC
CASSFSTGGDNEQFF
>TRBD1|TRBV4-2|NA|TRBJ1-6
TGTGCCAGCAGCCAAGATCGTGACGGTCCGGGACAGTTAAATTCACCCCTCCACTTT
CASSQDRDGPGQLNSPLHF
>TRBD2|TRBV20-1|few|TRBJ2-3
TGCAGTGCCGGTACAGCGGGGGGGGGCACAGATACGCAGTATTTT
CSAGTAGGGTDTQYF
>NA|TRBV5-1|NA|TRBJ1-2
TGCGCCAGCAGCACCGAACGTTTAGGGAGTAACTATGGCTACACCTTC
CASSTERLGSNYGYTF
>TRBD1|TRBV11-2|NA|TRBJ1-1
TGTGCCAGCAGCTTATCGCAGGGGGCAGGGACTGAAGCTTTCTTT
CASSLSQGAGTEAFF
>TRBD1|TRBV10-3|NA|TRBJ1-2
TGTGCCATCAATAGACAGGGGATAGCTAACTATGGCTACACCTTC
CAINRQGIANYGYTF
>TRBD1|TRBV6-2/TRBV6-3|few|TRBJ2-3
TGTGCCAGCAGTTTTACCCGACAGGGTCGAGGATATACGCAGTATTTT
CASSFTRQGRGYTQYF
>TRBD1|TRBV4-1|NA|TRBJ1-5
TGCGCCAGCAGCCAAGATGGGACAGTAAATCAGCCCCAGCATTTT
CASSQDGTVNQPQHF
>NA|TRBV9|few|TRBJ2-1
TGTGCCAGCAGCGTAGTGGGGTGGTTAGACAATGAGCAGTTCTTC
CASSVVGWLDNEQFF
>NA|TRBV3-1|NA|TRBJ2-1
TGTGCCAGCAGCCAAGTTCAGGACAATGAGCAGTTCTTC
CASSQVQDNEQFF
>TRBD2|TRBV5-1|few|TRBJ2-5
TGCGCCAGCAGCCTCAAGGGGACTAGCGAAGAGACCCAGTACTTC
CASSLKGTSEETQYF
>NA|TRBV5-1|NA|TRBJ2-1
TGCGCCAGCAGCGGGGACAATGAGCAGTTCTTC
CASSGDNEQFF
>TRBD2|TRBV3-1|NA|TRBJ2-7
TGTGCCAGCAGCCAAGATCATCCTTTGAGACTAGCGGGAGAGGAAGAGCAGTACTTC
CASSQDHPLRLAGEEEQYF
>TRBD1|TRBV6-5|few|TRBJ1-1
TGTGCCAGCAGTAGGACAGGGGTTAGCACTGAAGCTTTCTTT
CASSRTGVSTEAFF